The entry below describes one TCR beta chain. The record originates from a study of T-cell reconstitution after alpha-beta-depleted transplantation in children. The TCRbeta library was prepared with unique molecular identifiers. TCRdb re-called the PCR reads with MiXCR, one entry per CDR3 protein. The sample includes 900,000 or so distinct CDR3 sequences, under 20% of them seen just once. Trimming shortened V by 0 bases and J by 2 bases, and 11 bases separated the two germline ends. CDR1 and CDR2 from the germline V gene are SGDLS and YYNGEE. CDR3 length equals 15 residues. The sample was PBMCs, mostly from graft donor cells, taken 360 days after TCRalphabeta/CD19-depleted stem cell transplant. The V and J genes are TRBV9 and TRBJ1-2, with D unresolved. The sequence came from a male patient younger than 18 who had a stem cell transplant for acute lymphoblastic leukemia, so the T cells may come from the graft donor. CDR3 in DNA: TGTGCCAGCAGCGTAGTATCCCAGCCCAACTATGGCTACACCTTC. It translates to CASSVVSQPNYGYTF.